Listed below are T cell receptor beta chains from one sample, sequenced in a study of cytomegalovirus exposure and HLA in healthy donors. Only in-frame clones appear in the TCRdb table, and some are missing; sequencing was by immunoSEQ multiplex PCR. The table records approximately 140,000 clones, around 73% of them present only once. Sequenced: PBMCs. The source of these receptors is a young woman in good health and CMV-seronegative. CDR3s include the opening cysteine and the closing phenylalanine or tryptophan. D genes are given only for firm matches. Rows may omit the clone size; those that give it use once, few, many or a size class.

J gene,CDR3 length,D gene,V gene,clone size,CDR3 protein,CDR3 DNA
TRBJ2-1,18,.,TRBV7-9,.,CASSPATGLNRSYNEQFF,TGTGCCAGCAGCCCCGCTACAGGGTTGAATCGGTCCTACAATGAGCAGTTCTTC
TRBJ2-2,16,TRBD1,TRBV7-8,.,CASSLTGARATGELFF,TGTGCCAGCAGCTTAACAGGGGCGAGGGCCACCGGGGAGCTGTTTTTT
TRBJ1-2,13,.,TRBV6-5,few,CASRDQGNYGYTF,TGTGCCAGCAGGGACCAGGGAAACTATGGCTACACCTTC
TRBJ1-2,15,TRBD1,TRBV28,.,CASSRPGTASWSYTF,TGTGCCAGCAGTAGACCCGGGACAGCTAGCTGGAGCTACACCTTC
TRBJ1-1,14,TRBD1,TRBV28,.,CASSSGQGDTEAFF,TGTGCCAGCAGTTCCGGACAGGGCGACACTGAAGCTTTCTTT
TRBJ1-1,16,TRBD1,TRBV5-6,.,CASSVSRQGVGTEAFF,TGTGCCAGCAGCGTATCAAGACAGGGAGTTGGGACTGAAGCTTTCTTT
TRBJ2-1,12,.,TRBV9,.,CASSDTEEEQFF,TGTGCCAGCAGCGATACCGAGGAGGAGCAGTTCTTC
TRBJ2-7,14,TRBD1,TRBV2,.,CASSWNVRGQEQYF,TGTGCCAGCAGTTGGAACGTCAGGGGGCAAGAGCAGTACTTC
TRBJ2-4,16,.,TRBV29-1,.,CSVAVTGILAKNIQYF,TGCAGCGTTGCCGTAACAGGGATACTAGCCAAAAACATTCAGTACTTC
TRBJ2-6,16,TRBD1,TRBV5-1,.,CASQTGGASGANVLTF,TGCGCCAGCCAGACAGGGGGCGCCTCTGGGGCCAACGTCCTGACTTTC
TRBJ1-2,14,TRBD1,TRBV19,.,CASIGGTGSYGYTF,TGTGCCTCAATAGGGGGCACGGGTAGCTATGGCTACACCTTC
TRBJ2-1,13,.,TRBV6-5,.,CASSPTVYNEQFF,TGTGCCAGCAGCCCGACAGTTTACAATGAGCAGTTCTTC
TRBJ1-1,14,.,TRBV5-1,.,CASSLVHSNTEAFF,TGCGCCAGCAGCCTAGTCCACTCGAACACTGAAGCTTTCTTT
TRBJ2-3,15,TRBD1,TRBV5-5,.,CASSLIGGPLDTQYF,TGTGCCAGCAGCTTAATAGGGGGCCCCCTGGATACGCAGTATTTT
TRBJ2-2,17,TRBD1,TRBV6-1,.,CASSGALGTGHTGELFF,TGTGCCAGCAGTGGCGCACTCGGGACAGGGCACACCGGGGAGCTGTTTTTT
TRBJ2-2,16,TRBD2,TRBV19,.,CASSFSGGAYTGELFF,TGTGCCAGTAGTTTTAGCGGGGGGGCCTATACCGGGGAGCTGTTTTTT
TRBJ2-2,14,.,TRBV19,.,CASSIPSQAGELFF,TGTGCCAGTAGTATCCCCTCCCAGGCCGGGGAGCTGTTTTTT